This TCR beta chain was identified in a study of blood T cell repertoires in COVID-19. Overall study: COVID-19 samples from acute and convalescent phases originated in the United States, Italy and Spain. T cells, B-cell-depleted T cells, or PBMCs provided the cDNA or gDNA that served as material.

Original processing methods: How many nucleated cells were present was estimated from reference gene primer amplification. Profiled with immunoSEQ multiplex PCR; TCRdb holds only in-frame clones, not every one. V, J and clone size are taken as reported in that table, and D and trimming were inferred from the DNA itself. Among around 70,000 clones listed, 80% to 85% were seen once. With 3 bases removed from V and 0 bases from J, the gap between germline ends came to 12 bases. Germline V gene data show CDR1 as SGDLS and CDR2 as YYNGEE. The CDR3 spans 16 residues. This chain joins TRBV9 and TRBJ2-2; D may be TRBD1 (5 bases). Sequencing was carried out using peripheral blood. The sequence derives from an older woman with acute or convalescent COVID-19. CDR3 sequence: CASSARQNPNTGELFF. In DNA, the CDR3 is TGTGCCAGCAGCGCAAGACAGAACCCGAACACCGGGGAGCTGTTTTTT.